This is a list of T cell receptor beta chains from one sample in a study of control samples from healthy donors and cancer patients. The data were produced by immunoSEQ multiplex PCR, yet TCRdb's version contains in-frame clones alone and is incomplete. The data contain about 51,000 clones, 80% of them seen just once; the ten biggest clones take up over 9%. The sample consisted of blood. The receptors stem from a man between 65 and 85 years old in good health. Each CDR3 is given without its conserved first and last residue. The order of the fields is CDR3 length, V gene, J gene, clone size, CDR3 protein. Where a row states a size, it is once, few, many or the class of an expanded clone; other rows omit it.

len: 10; v_gene: TRBV27; j_gene: TRBJ2-5; abundance: NA; CDR3aa: ASSLDRETQY
len: 13; v_gene: TRBV7-2; j_gene: TRBJ1-3; abundance: NA; CDR3aa: ASSLGTGSGNTIY
len: 11; v_gene: TRBV10-1; j_gene: TRBJ1-1; abundance: NA; CDR3aa: ASKEQANTEAF
len: 13; v_gene: TRBV7-8; j_gene: TRBJ1-6; abundance: NA; CDR3aa: ASSGNTAPGSPLH
len: 12; v_gene: TRBV2; j_gene: TRBJ2-7; abundance: NA; CDR3aa: ASTLGPDSYEQY
len: 15; v_gene: TRBV28; j_gene: TRBJ1-3; abundance: NA; CDR3aa: ASSSPGQSLSGNTIY
len: 14; v_gene: TRBV18; j_gene: TRBJ2-5; abundance: NA; CDR3aa: ASSPRQTGPQETQY
len: 13; v_gene: TRBV4-1; j_gene: TRBJ1-5; abundance: few; CDR3aa: ASSQTDYSNQPQH
len: 11; v_gene: TRBV6-1; j_gene: TRBJ1-1; abundance: NA; CDR3aa: ASSEYSPQGAF
len: 13; v_gene: TRBV5-1; j_gene: TRBJ2-3; abundance: NA; CDR3aa: ASRTSGASTDTQY
len: 11; v_gene: TRBV7-8; j_gene: TRBJ1-1; abundance: once; CDR3aa: ASSRPGTGEAF
len: 12; v_gene: TRBV6-5; j_gene: TRBJ1-5; abundance: few; CDR3aa: ASRPGQSYQPQH
len: 17; v_gene: TRBV15; j_gene: TRBJ2-3; abundance: NA; CDR3aa: ATSRDREKGQLLGDTQY
len: 12; v_gene: TRBV27; j_gene: TRBJ2-7; abundance: few; CDR3aa: ASSFLSGSYEQY
len: 11; v_gene: TRBV11-3; j_gene: TRBJ2-1; abundance: NA; CDR3aa: ASTRSGINEQF
len: 10; v_gene: TRBV24-1; j_gene: TRBJ2-4; abundance: NA; CDR3aa: ATSTWENIQY
len: 13; v_gene: TRBV7-6; j_gene: TRBJ2-7; abundance: NA; CDR3aa: ASSPSSVGGYEQY
len: 11; v_gene: TRBV29-1; j_gene: TRBJ2-7; abundance: NA; CDR3aa: SVADRAGYEQY
len: 13; v_gene: TRBV6-5; j_gene: TRBJ1-1; abundance: NA; CDR3aa: ASSYEGQGVDEAF
len: 12; v_gene: TRBV19; j_gene: TRBJ2-1; abundance: NA; CDR3aa: ASKTGFSYNEQF
len: 11; v_gene: TRBV6-6; j_gene: TRBJ2-1; abundance: NA; CDR3aa: ASSLYLGREQF
len: 10; v_gene: TRBV2; j_gene: TRBJ2-7; abundance: NA; CDR3aa: ASSELEGEQY
len: 14; v_gene: TRBV15; j_gene: TRBJ1-3; abundance: NA; CDR3aa: ATSRDRESSGNTIY
len: 13; v_gene: TRBV27; j_gene: TRBJ1-6; abundance: NA; CDR3aa: ASRNDRIVNSPLH
len: 14; v_gene: TRBV5-4; j_gene: TRBJ2-1; abundance: NA; CDR3aa: ASTPGGGGVYNEQF
len: 13; v_gene: TRBV6-1; j_gene: TRBJ1-1; abundance: few; CDR3aa: ASSEAPQGGTEAF
len: 14; v_gene: TRBV7-3; j_gene: TRBJ2-3; abundance: NA; CDR3aa: ASSSGLAGYADTQY